Below are 9 T cell receptor beta chains sequenced from a single sample in a study of regulatory T cells in long-lasting Graves disease. Library construction for TCR beta used iRepertoire HTBI primers and Arm-PCR of CDR3 regions. TCRdb itself ran the multiplex PCR reads through MiXCR, one entry per CDR3 protein. The table has hundreds of thousands of distinct CDR3 sequences, about 14% seen once; the top ten hold roughly 10%. Regarding time point: newly diagnosed GD, antithyroid drugs for less than 3 months. RNA isolated from PBMCs was used to make the TCR library. These data were also reused for a study on T cells in Graves' hyperthyroidism and ophthalmopathy.

Sequences were derived from peripheral blood mononuclear cells (PBMCs), sampled at new diagnosis, from a patient treated with antithyroid drugs. These receptors were obtained from a man aged 25 to 40 with Graves disease.

The sample holds many counts of this clonotype. CDR3 nucleotide sequence: TGCAGTGCTAGAGATCCCCTAGCGAGGGACAATGAGCAGTTCTTC. This sequence encodes CSARDPLARDNEQFF. The chain employs TRBV20-1 and TRBJ2-1; D may be TRBD2 (6 bases). CDR1 and CDR2 (germline): DFQATT, SNEGSKA (reference sequence). V was trimmed by 0 bases and J by 5 bases, leaving 14 bases between them. The CDR3 runs to 15 residues.

This clonotype was observed at least ten times. This chain joins TRBV24-1 and TRBJ1-1, with 10 bases that match TRBD1. V lost 4 bases and J lost 4; bases outside the gene matches: 11. CDR3 size: 17 residues. Germline V gene sequence: CDR1 KGHDR, CDR2 SFDVKD. The CDR3 DNA follows: TGTGCCACCAGTGACGCCGGGACAGGGGAACAGAGCACTGAAGCTTTCTTT. It translates to CATSDAGTGEQSTEAFF.

In this sample, this clonotype turned up many times. V gene TRBV5-6 combines with J gene TRBJ2-3, with no clear D. This CDR3 spans 12 amino acids. With 3 bases removed from V and 8 bases from J, the gap between germline ends came to 10 bases. Germline CDR1 is SGHDT and CDR2 is YYEEEE. The DNA of the CDR3 is TGTGCCAGCAGCTCCCAATCATCTACGCAGTATTTT. It yields the protein CASSSQSSTQYF.

In its sample, this clonotype was seen many times. This CDR3 is CARREKPYEQYF. DNA for the CDR3: TGTGCCAGACGGGAGAAACCCTACGAGCAGTACTTC. The gene calls are TRBV27 and TRBJ2-7, with TRBD2 as a possible D gene (6 bases). CDR1 and CDR2 from the germline V gene are MNHEY and SMNVEV (reference sequence). Deletions cut 9 bases from V and 2 bases from J, with 11 bases between. CDR3 length equals 12 residues.

In its sample, this clonotype was seen a few times. The chain carries TRBV6-2 or TRBV6-3 and TRBJ2-3; D is unresolved. CDR3 length: 14 residues. Trimming removed 5 bases at V and 4 bases at J, with 13 bases between. The germline CDR1 and CDR2 sequences are MNHEY and SVGEGT. CDR3 amino acids: CASSDPGVSDTQYF. The CDR3 DNA reads TGTGCCAGCAGTGACCCGGGTGTGTCAGATACGCAGTATTTT.

As regards this clonotype: One end of the junction varies from germline; a read error may be responsible. The J gene is TRBJ2-7, the V gene TRBV11-2; 9 positions agree with TRBD2. There are 16 residues in the CDR3. Germline V lookup: CDR1 SGHAT, CDR2 FQNNGV. The CDR3 reads CASSLEYAGGAYEQYF. For the CDR3, the DNA is TGTGCCAGCAGCCTAGAGTATGCGGGAGGGGCCTACGAGCAGTACTTC.

This clonotype appeared a few times. This sequence joins TRBV20-1 and TRBJ2-7, with no clear D. From germline, CDR1 is DFQATT and CDR2 SNEGSKA (reference sequence). This CDR3 comprises 14 residues. Trimming shortened V by 0 bases and J by 4 bases, and 13 bases separated the two germline ends. CDR3 in amino acids: CSARDIGPVYEQYF. CDR3 sequence (DNA): TGCAGTGCTAGAGACATAGGCCCCGTTTACGAGCAGTACTTC.

The chain is built from TRBV15 and TRBJ2-1; 10 nucleotides match TRBD2. The CDR3 loop spans 15 amino acids. Per germline, CDR1 LNHNV and CDR2 YYDKDF (reference sequence). Trimming at V came to 5 bases and at J to 4 bases, leaving 5 bases not matched to a gene. Here the CDR3 DNA reads TGTGCCACCAGCCCGCAGACTAGCGGGTACAATGAGCAGTTCTTC. Translating gives CATSPQTSGYNEQFF.

V usage is TRBV19 and J usage is TRBJ1-2, with TRBD1 identical over 8 bases. Germline V lookup: CDR1 LNHDA, CDR2 SQIVND (reference sequence). Trimming removed 6 bases from V and 7 bases from J; junction bases left unmatched: 7. This CDR3 region has 13 residues. The CDR3 sequence: CASSPGGAAGYTF. The CDR3 coding sequence is TGTGCCAGTAGCCCAGGGGGCGCGGCTGGCTACACCTTC.